This T cell receptor beta chain stems from a study of blood T cell repertoires in COVID-19. Study-wide context: Sample material is recorded as cDNA or gDNA derived from T cells, B-cell-depleted T cells, or PBMCs.

A note on this clone: The junction differs from germline at one of its ends, possibly a read error.

Authors' data handling: Estimation of nucleated cell counts was performed using reference gene primer amplification. Assay: immunoSEQ multiplex PCR; the TCRdb copy retains only in-frame clones and omits some. V and J calls and clone size are those listed in that table; D and trimming were worked out from the DNA. The sample has tens of thousands of clones; 70% to 75% are singletons. Material for sequencing was peripheral blood. This clonotype was sampled from a woman in her 70s with acute or convalescent COVID-19.

CDR3 residues: CASSMGGQDRF. The CDR3 DNA is TGTGCCAGTAGTATGGGCGGACAGGACCGATTT. This chain links TRBV19 with TRBJ1-1; 7 positions match TRBD1. The germline gives CDR1 LNHDA, CDR2 SQIVND (reference sequence). The length of the CDR3 is 11 residues. Filled out from reference TRBV19 and TRBJ1-1, the complete variable domain reads DGGITQSPKYLFRKEGQNVTLSCEQNLNHDAMYWYRQDPGQGLRLIYYSQIVNDFQKGDIAEGYSVSREKKESFPLTVTSAQKNPTAFYLCASSMGGQDRFGQGTRLTVV.